This T cell receptor beta chain was recorded in a study of blood T cell dynamics during melanoma immunotherapy. The study's findings and limits: Disease-control patients' PBMC repertoires became either more clonal or more diverse at W3.

Indicated time point: week 3, after first cycle of checkpoint inhibitor. TCRdb's table, derived via immunoSEQ multiplex PCR, lists solely in-frame clones and lacks some. This sample yields under 9,500 clones, of which 70% to 90% are seen a single time; approximately 6.3% belongs to the top ten. Points on this clone: Antigen: not known.

Sample: blood, taken from a patient treated with checkpoint blockade. The clonotype comes from a human donor with melanoma.

The CDR3 coding sequence is TGTGCCAGCAGCTCCCGGACTAGCGGGAGGTTTACCGGGGAGCTGTTTTTT. This encodes CASSSRTSGRFTGELFF. The genes are TRBV13 and TRBJ2-2; 14 bases line up with TRBD2. The germline CDR1 and CDR2 sequences are PRHDT and FYEKMQ (reference sequence). J was trimmed by 5 bases and V by 4 bases; bases with no gene match: 6. The CDR3 has 17 residues.